This TCR beta chain was recovered during a study of blood T cell repertoires in COVID-19. Data came from immunoSEQ multiplex PCR; TCRdb stores just in-frame clones and leaves some out. The table lists hundreds of thousands of clones, 70% to 90% of them singletons, with around 0.92% in the top ten. CDR1 is LNHNV, CDR2 YYDKDF, per germline (reference sequence). The junction had 5 bases not matched to a gene; V was cut back by 0 bases and J by 3 bases. CDR3 length equals 16 residues. V and J are TRBV15 and TRBJ2-3; 8 bases map to TRBD2. The clonotype comes from a man between 18 and 29 years old with COVID-19, enrolled during active disease. Specimen: peripheral blood. CDR3 region: CATSRDISGGTDTQYF. CDR3 DNA sequence: TGTGCCACCAGCAGAGATATAAGCGGGGGAACAGATACGCAGTATTTT.